The T cell receptor beta chain described here comes from a study of T cells in Graves' hyperthyroidism and ophthalmopathy. Amplification targeted TCR beta CDR3 regions from RNA transcripts. RT-PCR in the first round (using the HTBI primer set) targeted the TCR CDR3. TCRdb analysed the multiplex PCR reads with MiXCR anew, one entry per CDR3 protein. In the table there are fewer than 350,000 distinct CDR3 sequences, approximately 19% of which are singletons. This clonotype appeared many times. V was pared by 3 bases and J by 1 base, with 6 bases between. The CDR3 runs 13 residues. Per the germline V gene, CDR1 is SGHNT and CDR2 is YENEEA.

Sequencing was carried out using blood. The chain links TRBV11-3 to TRBJ1-1, with D hard to call. The TCR comes from a man between 50 and 59 years old with Graves' ophthalmopathy. The CDR3 protein is CASSFAENTEAFF. The CDR3 nucleotides read TGTGCCAGCAGCTTCGCAGAGAACACTGAAGCTTTCTTT.